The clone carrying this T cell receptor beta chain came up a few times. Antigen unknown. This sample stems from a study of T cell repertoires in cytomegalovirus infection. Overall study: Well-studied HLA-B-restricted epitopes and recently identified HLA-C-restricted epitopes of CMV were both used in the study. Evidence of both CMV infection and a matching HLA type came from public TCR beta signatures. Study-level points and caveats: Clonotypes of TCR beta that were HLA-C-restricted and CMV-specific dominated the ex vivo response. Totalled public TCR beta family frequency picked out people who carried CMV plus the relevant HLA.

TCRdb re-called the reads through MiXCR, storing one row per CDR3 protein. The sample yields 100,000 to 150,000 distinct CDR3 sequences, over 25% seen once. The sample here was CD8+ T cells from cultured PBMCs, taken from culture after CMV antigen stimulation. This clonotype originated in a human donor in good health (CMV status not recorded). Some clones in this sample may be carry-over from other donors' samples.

This CDR3 reads CASSPPGLAGVYF. CDR3 nucleotide sequence: TGTGCCAGCAGCCCCCCGGGACTAGCGGGGGTGTATTTT. This chain connects TRBV7-9 to TRBJ2-3; the match to TRBD2 covers 14 bases. The J segment lost 14 bases and the V segment lost 5 bases, leaving 6 bases of the junction unmatched. The V gene's germline CDR1 is SEHNR and CDR2 FQNEAQ (reference sequence). This CDR3 has 13 amino acids. Supplemented by reference TRBV7-9 and TRBJ2-3, the full variable domain reads DTGVSQNPRHKITKRGQNVTFRCDPISEHNRLYWYRQTLGQGPEFLTYFQNEAQLEKSRLLSDRFSAERPKGSFSTLEIQRTEQGDSAMYLCASSPPGLAGVYFGPGTRLTVL.